The TCR beta chain described here comes from a study of blood T cell repertoires in COVID-19. The wider study: In each case, the material was cDNA or gDNA derived from T cells, B-cell-depleted T cells, or PBMCs.

The CDR3 extends over 12 amino acids. Trimming took 3 bases from V and 4 from J, leaving 10 bases between them. Germline assignment: CDR1 SQVTM and CDR2 ANQGSEA. Sequencing was performed with immunoSEQ multiplex PCR; in TCRdb, only in-frame clones are kept and a portion is missing. The profile covers 240,000 or so clones, with about four fifths appearing a single time and approximately 7.5% taken by the ten largest. During active infection, Seattle patients enrolled and were then monitored through disease. V usage is TRBV29-1 and J usage is TRBJ2-7; maybe TRBD1 (6 bases). Sequencing used peripheral blood. The source is a woman older than 75 with COVID-19, enrolled during active disease. This CDR3 is CSVESGAYEQYF. CDR3 in DNA: TGCAGCGTTGAGTCAGGGGCGTACGAGCAGTACTTC.